These T cell receptor beta chains were read from a single sample in a study of T cell responses to AZD1222 COVID-19 vaccine. Clones were read by immunoSEQ multiplex PCR, and TCRdb kept only the in-frame ones, dropping some. This sample carries 130,000 or so clones, approximately 91% of them seen once, and the ten largest clones take around 0.98%. Sample: peripheral blood, taken 28 days after the second AZD1222 dose. These receptor sequences come from an adult who received the AZD1222 COVID-19 vaccine. The CDR3 runs from the conserved cysteine through the conserved F or W. D genes are given only for firm matches. Some rows mark clone size as missing; the rest say once, few, many or name a class of expanded clone.

D | size | J | V | DNA | CDR3
TRBD1 | - | TRBJ1-3 | TRBV19 | TGTGCCAGTAGTATAAAGGACAGGGTTGGAAACACCATATATTTT | CASSIKDRVGNTIYF
TRBD1 | few | TRBJ1-2 | TRBV5-6 | TGTGCCAGCAGCTCCGCCGAGACAGGGTTGGGGGGCTACACCTTC | CASSSAETGLGGYTF
- | - | TRBJ1-3 | TRBV5-1 | TGCGCCAGCAGCCCCGGTTCCGCTGGAAACACCATATATTTT | CASSPGSAGNTIYF
TRBD1 | - | TRBJ2-7 | TRBV4-2 | TGTGCCAGCAGCCCGTCTTCGACAGGGGGCTCCTACGAGCAGTACTTC | CASSPSSTGGSYEQYF
- | - | TRBJ1-5 | TRBV18 | TGTGCCAGCTCATCCGCCCCGGCTCCCAGGCAGCCCCAGCATTTT | CASSSAPAPRQPQHF
- | - | TRBJ2-3 | TRBV6-4 | TGTGCCAGACCCGGGAGTACAGATACGCAGTATTTT | CARPGSTDTQYF
TRBD1 | - | TRBJ1-6 | TRBV2 | TGTGCCAGCAGCCCCACAGGGGTAACCTCACCCCTCCACTTT | CASSPTGVTSPLHF
- | - | TRBJ2-1 | TRBV18 | TGTGCCAGCTCACCAAGTCGCCCCAAGCAAGGGGGTGAGCAGTTCTTC | CASSPSRPKQGGEQFF
- | once | TRBJ1-6 | TRBV28 | TGTGCCAGCAGTTTACCCCGGGTGGCCCTCCACTTT | CASSLPRVALHF
- | - | TRBJ2-2 | TRBV4-1 | TGCGCCAGCGGTCGCTACACCGGGGAGCTGTTTTTT | CASGRYTGELFF
- | - | TRBJ1-5 | TRBV28 | TGTGCCAGCAATTTTCAGGGTAGCAATCAGCCCCAGCATTTT | CASNFQGSNQPQHF
- | - | TRBJ2-5 | TRBV7-2 | TGTGCCAGCAGCTTATGGGGAGAGACCCAGTACTTC | CASSLWGETQYF
- | - | TRBJ1-3 | TRBV6-5 | TGTGCCAGCAGTTGGAGGGCTGGAAACACCATATATTTT | CASSWRAGNTIYF
- | - | TRBJ2-6 | TRBV7-9 | TGTGCCAGCAGCATACGGAGCTCTGGGGCCAACGTCCTGACTTTC | CASSIRSSGANVLTF
TRBD1 | - | TRBJ1-5 | TRBV23-1 | TGCGCCAGCAGTCAATGGGACAGGGCGGAACCCCAGCATTTT | CASSQWDRAEPQHF
TRBD1 | - | TRBJ2-2 | TRBV19 | TGTGCCACCCTGGACAGGGGGCGGGGGAACACCGGGGAGCTGTTTTTT | CATLDRGRGNTGELFF
- | - | TRBJ1-1 | TRBV5-4 | TGTGCCAGCAGCTTTGGAGGATTGAACACTGAAGCTTTCTTT | CASSFGGLNTEAFF
- | - | TRBJ2-1 | TRBV7-3 | TGTGCCAGCAGCTTAAACAAAAGCTCCTACAATGAGCAGTTCTTC | CASSLNKSSYNEQFF
- | - | TRBJ1-1 | TRBV3-1/TRBV3-2 | TGTGCCAGCAGCCAAGCGGTTTCGGACTCGGCTGAAGCTTTCTTT | CASSQAVSDSAEAFF
TRBD1 | - | TRBJ2-1 | TRBV7-7 | TGTGCTAGCAGCACAGGGGACTACAATGAGCAGTTCTTC | CASSTGDYNEQFF
- | few | TRBJ2-3 | TRBV7-2 | TGTGCCAGCAGTCCTAGCACAGATACGCAGTATTTT | CASSPSTDTQYF
- | once | TRBJ2-7 | TRBV5-1 | TGCGCCAGCAGCTTGGAGTGGGCTTCCTACGAGCAGTACTTC | CASSLEWASYEQYF
- | - | TRBJ1-1 | TRBV2 | TGTGCCAGCAGTGCACAGCCGAACACTGAAGCTTTCTTT | CASSAQPNTEAFF
TRBD1 | - | TRBJ2-3 | TRBV19 | TGTGCCAGTAGTGGACAGGGTCGGGGCAATACGCAGTATTTT | CASSGQGRGNTQYF
- | - | TRBJ1-1 | TRBV10-3 | TGTGCCATCAGCGGACAGATGAACACTGAAGCTTTCTTT | CAISGQMNTEAFF
TRBD1 | - | TRBJ2-7 | TRBV18 | TGTGCCAGCTCAGCGGGGACAGGGGGTGACGAGCAGTACTTC | CASSAGTGGDEQYF
- | - | TRBJ2-1 | TRBV3-1/TRBV3-2 | TGTGCCAGCAGCCTTACAGGGTGGGGGTACGGTGAGCAGTTCTTC | CASSLTGWGYGEQFF
- | once | TRBJ1-3 | TRBV25-1 | TGTGCCAGCAGTACACCAAGCTCTGGAAACACCATATATTTT | CASSTPSSGNTIYF
- | - | TRBJ1-3 | TRBV15 | TGTGCCACCAGCAGGGAAGGTCGGAGTGGAAACACCATATATTTT | CATSREGRSGNTIYF
- | - | TRBJ2-7 | TRBV2 | TGTGCCAGCAGGGTGACTACCAACTCCTACGAGCAGTACTTC | CASRVTTNSYEQYF
- | once | TRBJ1-2 | TRBV5-6 | TGTGCCAGCAGCTTTGGCGCCACCCATGGCTACACCTTC | CASSFGATHGYTF
- | - | TRBJ2-1 | TRBV5-1 | TGCGCCAGCAGCTACCGGGATTCCTCCTACAATGAGCAGTTCTTC | CASSYRDSSYNEQFF
TRBD1 | - | TRBJ1-4 | TRBV7-8 | TGTGCCAGCAGCTTAGCGCCTCCAGGGGGAAATGAAAAACTGTTTTTT | CASSLAPPGGNEKLFF
- | - | TRBJ1-2 | TRBV9 | TGTGCCAGCAGCGGGGGACCGCAAGGAGGGGGCTACACCTTC | CASSGGPQGGGYTF
TRBD1 | - | TRBJ1-4 | TRBV30 | TGTGCCTGGAAATCGGGACAGGTAGTCACTAATGAAAAACTGTTTTTT | CAWKSGQVVTNEKLFF
TRBD2 | - | TRBJ2-7 | TRBV30 | TGTGCCTGGAGTCTCCCCCTACGGGAGGGATTCTACGAGCAGTACTTC | CAWSLPLREGFYEQYF
- | - | TRBJ2-3 | TRBV28 | TGTGCCAGCAGTTACACAGATACGCAGTATTTT | CASSYTDTQYF
- | - | TRBJ2-7 | TRBV28 | TGTGCCAGCAGTTTAATTCCGGGAGCGGGCTACGAGCAGTACTTC | CASSLIPGAGYEQYF
TRBD1 | - | TRBJ2-2 | TRBV19 | TGTGCCAGTGGGTGGACAGGGGACACCGGGGAGCTGTTTTTT | CASGWTGDTGELFF
- | - | TRBJ1-3 | TRBV7-8 | TGTGCCAGCAGCCCCCTAGGCCCGCCTGGAAACACCATATATTTT | CASSPLGPPGNTIYF
- | - | TRBJ1-1 | TRBV19 | TGTGCCAGTAGTCACCCCCGCAGAGACGGAGCTTTCTTT | CASSHPRRDGAFF
- | - | TRBJ1-1 | TRBV19 | TGTGCCAGTAGAACAGGGAACACTGAAGCTTTCTTT | CASRTGNTEAFF
TRBD2 | once | TRBJ2-1 | TRBV5-1 | TGCGCCAGCAGCACGTCTAGCGGAGCCTACAATGAGCAGTTCTTC | CASSTSSGAYNEQFF
TRBD1 | - | TRBJ1-2 | TRBV5-1 | TGCGCCAGCAGCTTGGATCCCCAGGGGGCAGGAGGCTACACCTTC | CASSLDPQGAGGYTF
TRBD2 | - | TRBJ2-7 | TRBV7-8 | TGTGCCAGCAGCCCCGTCGGGACTAGCGGCTCCTACGAGCAGTACTTC | CASSPVGTSGSYEQYF
- | - | TRBJ2-7 | TRBV29-1 | TGCAGCGTTGGGGCCAGAGTCGCGGTCTACGAGCAGTACTTC | CSVGARVAVYEQYF
TRBD1 | - | TRBJ1-1 | TRBV6-6 | TGTGCCAGCAGTTGGCTGACAGGGCGGCGCACTGAAGCTTTCTTT | CASSWLTGRRTEAFF
TRBD1 | once | TRBJ2-1 | TRBV5-5 | TGTGCCAGCAGCTGGACAGGGGGCGACTACAATGAGCAGTTCTTC | CASSWTGGDYNEQFF
TRBD1 | - | TRBJ2-2 | TRBV6-5 | TGTGCCAGCATTTGGAGACAGGGGGCTGGGGAGCTGTTTTTT | CASIWRQGAGELFF
- | - | TRBJ1-5 | TRBV2 | TGTGCCAGCAGTGAAGAGGGGCCTAGGCCCCAGCATTTT | CASSEEGPRPQHF
- | - | TRBJ1-6 | TRBV19 | TGTGCCAGTAGTATGTCGGCTGGGAGCTATAATTCACCCCTCCACTTT | CASSMSAGSYNSPLHF
- | - | TRBJ2-2 | TRBV11-3 | TGTGCCAGCAGCTTAGGTCTGAGTGTGGGGGGCACCGGGGAGCTGTTTTTT | CASSLGLSVGGTGELFF
- | few | TRBJ1-6 | TRBV2 | TGTGCCAGCAGTGTCCAGTATAATTCACCCCTCCACTTT | CASSVQYNSPLHF
TRBD2 | - | TRBJ2-7 | TRBV5-4 | TGTGCCAGCAGCTTGGGTGGACTAGCGGACTACGAGCAGTACTTC | CASSLGGLADYEQYF
TRBD2 | - | TRBJ2-7 | TRBV28 | TGTGCCAGCAGTTTTCCTACTAGCGGGAGCGGGCAGTACTTC | CASSFPTSGSGQYF
TRBD2 | - | TRBJ2-7 | TRBV6-6 | TGTGCCAGCACCCCTACACGACTAGCGGCCAACTACGAGCAGTACTTC | CASTPTRLAANYEQYF